This is a list of T cell receptor beta chains from one sample in a study of CD8+CD57+ T cells in acquired aplastic anemia. From the reads, TCRdb called clonotypes with MiXCR, one entry per CDR3 protein. Among under 350,000 distinct CDR3 sequences listed, approximately 55% were seen once. The sequencing sample was made of sorted CD4+, CD8+, or CD8+CD57+ T cells (not recorded which) from PBMCs. These receptors were taken from a human donor with severe aplastic anemia or a healthy control (not recorded which). The CDR3 runs from the conserved cysteine through the conserved F or W. A D gene is named only where the DNA matches it firmly. Clone sizes are given selectively: once, few, many, or a class where the clone is expanded.

V	J	D	length	size	DNA	CDR3
TRBV7-4	TRBJ2-1	-	14	-	TGCGCCAGCAGCCAAGTGGCAACGGACAATGAGCAGTTCTTC	CASSQVATDNEQFF
TRBV25-1	TRBJ2-3	TRBD2	19	-	TGTGCCAGCAGCTTAGGTCGTCGACTAGCGGGGGGACACACAGATACGCAGTATTTT	CASSLGRRLAGGHTDTQYF
TRBV10-2	TRBJ1-1	-	13	-	TGCGCCAGCAGTGAGATCCGGGCGACTGAAGCTTTCTTT	CASSEIRATEAFF
TRBV7-2	TRBJ2-1	TRBD2	18	-	TGTGCCAGCAGCTTAAGGGGTCTAGCGGGAGTCTCCTACAATGAGCAGTTCTTC	CASSLRGLAGVSYNEQFF
TRBV7-2	TRBJ1-1	-	14	-	TGTGCCAGCAGCTTAGAAACAGATTACAATGAAGCTTTCTTT	CASSLETDYNEAFF
TRBV25-1	TRBJ2-2	-	23	-	-	CASSRPGQGAVGQYFGPGGELFF
TRBV7-2	TRBJ1-6	TRBD1	15	-	TGTGCCAGCAGCGCCCCCGGACAGGGGGAATCACCCCTCCACTTT	CASSAPGQGESPLHF
TRBV20-1	TRBJ1-2	TRBD1	13	-	TGCAGTGTCACCGGGACAGGCAGGTCAGGCTACACCTTC	CSVTGTGRSGYTF
TRBV7-3	TRBJ1-2	-	16	-	TGTGCCAGCAGCTCCCCACGGGGGGGGCCGGGCTATGGCTACACCTTC	CASSSPRGGPGYGYTF
TRBV6-5	TRBJ1-5	-	15	-	TGTGCCAGCAGCTCTAGTAGGCAGGTCAATCAGCCCCAGCATTTT	CASSSSRQVNQPQHF
TRBV20-1	TRBJ2-7	TRBD2	14	-	TGCAGTGCCACTCCCGGGCTAGCGGGAGGCGAGCAGTACTTC	CSATPGLAGGEQYF
TRBV5-1	TRBJ2-1	-	13	once	TGCGCCAGCAGCTTGGTTCCGGACAATGAGCAGTTCTTC	CASSLVPDNEQFF
TRBV6-4	TRBJ2-1	-	12	-	TGTGCCAGCAGTCCGGAGTTAGTCCGGCAGTTCTTC	CASSPELVRQFF
TRBV15	TRBJ1-4	-	13	-	TGTGCCACCAGCAGAGATAAGAGTGAAAAACTGTTTTTT	CATSRDKSEKLFF
TRBV10-3	TRBJ1-3	-	13	once	TGTGCCATCAAAACAGCACCTGGAAACACCATATATTTT	CAIKTAPGNTIYF
TRBV5-6	TRBJ1-3	-	15	-	TGTGCCAGCAGCTTAGACCCAGGGACCGGAAACACCATATATTTT	CASSLDPGTGNTIYF
TRBV7-9	TRBJ2-7	TRBD1	14	many	TGTGCCAGCAGCCCCGCAGGGGGATACTACGAGCAGTACTTC	CASSPAGGYYEQYF
TRBV7-9	TRBJ2-7	-	15	many	TGTGCCAGCAGCTTAGCTGGGCAGCACTCCTACGAGCAGTACTTC	CASSLAGQHSYEQYF
TRBV19	TRBJ1-3	-	15	-	TGTGCCAGTAGTACCGTGGGGGGCTCTGGAAACACCATATATTTT	CASSTVGGSGNTIYF
TRBV24-1	TRBJ2-2	TRBD2	13	once	TGTGCCACCGGGCTAGCGGGGCCCGGGGAGCTGTTTTTT	CATGLAGPGELFF
TRBV5-1	TRBJ1-3	-	15	-	TGCGCCAGCAGCGGGGGGACTGCCTCTGGAAACACCATATATTTT	CASSGGTASGNTIYF
TRBV27	TRBJ1-1	-	15	-	TGTGCCAGCAGTTCGCACCGCGGGGGGATCACTGAAGCTTTCTTT	CASSSHRGGITEAFF
TRBV20-1	TRBJ2-3	TRBD2	16	few	TGCAGTGCTCCTCGACTAGCGGGGGATAGCACAGATACGCAGTATTTT	CSAPRLAGDSTDTQYF
TRBV20-1	TRBJ1-1	-	12	-	TGCAGTGCTGTACAGGGCTGGGCTGAAGCTTTCTTT	CSAVQGWAEAFF
TRBV7-9	TRBJ2-2	-	13	-	TGTGCCAGCAGCCATCGGACCTACGGGGAGCTGTTTTTT	CASSHRTYGELFF
TRBV20-1	TRBJ2-5	-	13	many	TGCAGTGCTAGAGATCCCAACGCCCAGACCCAGTACTTC	CSARDPNAQTQYF
TRBV20-1	TRBJ2-5	TRBD2	14	-	TGCAGTGCTAAAACTGGGACTAGCCGGAAGACCCAGTACTTC	CSAKTGTSRKTQYF